This TCR beta chain derives from a study of OX40 agonist ivuxolimab in advanced cancers. Study-wide findings and caveats: Clonal expansion was seen in CD4+ and CD8+ blood T cells by week 6 at 0.1 to 3.0 mg/kg.

Clones were sequenced by immunoSEQ multiplex PCR, and TCRdb holds only the in-frame ones, with some missing. The data contain 65,000 to 95,000 clones, 88% of them seen just once; the ten biggest clones take up 0.76%. On this clone: What it binds is unknown.

Germline V gives CDR1 LGHNA, CDR2 YNFKEQ. The CDR3 spans 14 residues. Trimming took 2 bases from V and 4 from J, leaving 11 bases between them. This chain uses TRBV4-2 with TRBJ1-2; perhaps TRBD1 as D (5 bases). Specimen: CD4+ or CD8+ T cells sorted from blood, collected in a trial of the OX40 agonist ivuxolimab. This clonotype was sampled from an adult with an advanced solid tumor such as melanoma, head and neck, liver or kidney cancer. The CDR3 region has the DNA TGTGCCAGCAGCCAAAGGGGCGGCCCCTATGGCTACACCTTC. This translates into CASSQRGGPYGYTF.